One TCR beta chain is described in this entry. What it binds is not known. The sample is drawn from a study of T cell repertoires in cytomegalovirus infection. Study context: In public TCR beta signatures, there were indications of both CMV infection and matching HLA type.

Points from the study as a whole: People with CMV and the relevant HLA were identified by cumulative public TCR beta family frequency. The ex vivo response showed dominance by HLA-C-restricted CMV-specific TCR beta clonotypes.

TCRdb itself ran the reads through MiXCR, one entry per CDR3 protein. This table has 200,000 to 250,000 distinct CDR3 sequences, approximately 13% appearing once. The sample taken for sequencing was PBMCs. This TCR came from a human donor in good health (CMV status not recorded). Some clones in this sample may be carry-over from other donors' samples.

CDR3 sequence reads: CASSLRTAIGQPQHF. CDR3 sequence (DNA): TGTGCCAGCAGTTTAAGGACGGCCATTGGTCAGCCCCAGCATTTT. This chain uses TRBV6-2 or TRBV6-3 with TRBJ1-5, with no clear D. CDR1 is MNHEY, CDR2 SVGEGT, per germline. This CDR3 is built from 15 residues. V lost 4 bases and J 6 bases, leaving 16 bases between the germline ends.